The clone carrying this TCR beta chain was counted ten times or more. Its cognate antigen is unknown. This sample is part of a study of T cells in Graves' hyperthyroidism and ophthalmopathy. It was uncontrolled infection, other autoimmune disease, pregnancy or lactation that excluded patients. RNA transcripts served as the template for amplifying TCR beta CDR3 regions. The HTBI set primed first-round TCR CDR3 RT-PCR. TCRdb itself ran the multiplex PCR reads through MiXCR, one entry per CDR3 protein. The sample lists about 380,000 distinct CDR3 sequences, approximately 13% occurring once. Germline CDR1 and CDR2: LNHDA and SQIVND (reference sequence). V was cut by 4 bases and J by 3 bases, with 10 bases left in between. The CDR3 totals 14 residues. Overall study results and limits: Most thyroid clonotypes expanded above 0.001 were also detected in blood.

The chain combines TRBV19 with TRBJ1-5; the D is unclear. Material: blood. This TCR was recovered from a man aged 25 to 45 with Graves' hyperthyroidism that later progressed to Graves' ophthalmopathy. CDR3 protein: CASSTRRNNQPQHF. In DNA, the CDR3 is TGTGCCAGTAGTACCCGACGGAACAATCAGCCCCAGCATTTT.